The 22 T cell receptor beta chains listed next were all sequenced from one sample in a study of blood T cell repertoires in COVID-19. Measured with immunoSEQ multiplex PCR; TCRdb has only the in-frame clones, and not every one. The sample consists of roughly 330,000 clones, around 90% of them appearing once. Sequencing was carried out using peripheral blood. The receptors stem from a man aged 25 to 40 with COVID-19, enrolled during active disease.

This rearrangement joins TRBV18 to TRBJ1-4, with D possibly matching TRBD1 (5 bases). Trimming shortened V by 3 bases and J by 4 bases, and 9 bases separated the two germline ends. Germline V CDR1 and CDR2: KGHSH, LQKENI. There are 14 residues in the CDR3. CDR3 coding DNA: TGTGCCAGCTCACCCAGGGCAGTTAATGAAAAACTGTTTTTT. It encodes CASSPRAVNEKLFF.

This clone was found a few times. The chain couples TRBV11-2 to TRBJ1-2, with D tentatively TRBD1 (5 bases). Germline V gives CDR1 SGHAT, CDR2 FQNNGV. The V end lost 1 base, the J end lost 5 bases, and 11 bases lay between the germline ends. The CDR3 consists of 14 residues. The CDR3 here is CASSLGWGDYGYTF. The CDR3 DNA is TGTGCCAGCAGCTTAGGGTGGGGGGATTATGGCTACACCTTC.

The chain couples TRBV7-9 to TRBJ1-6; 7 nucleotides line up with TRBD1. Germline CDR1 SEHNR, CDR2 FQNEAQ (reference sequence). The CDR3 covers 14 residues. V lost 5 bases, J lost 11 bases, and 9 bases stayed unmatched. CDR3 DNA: TGTGCCAGCAGCCCTGACAGGGTTCGTCCACCCCTCCACTTT. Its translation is CASSPDRVRPPLHF.

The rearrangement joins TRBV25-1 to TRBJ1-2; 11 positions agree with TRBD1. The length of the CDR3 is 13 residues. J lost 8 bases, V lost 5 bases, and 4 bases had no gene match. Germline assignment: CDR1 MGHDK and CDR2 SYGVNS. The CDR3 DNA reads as TGTGCCAGCAGTTCGGACAGGGGGCGAGGCTACACCTTC. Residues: CASSSDRGRGYTF.

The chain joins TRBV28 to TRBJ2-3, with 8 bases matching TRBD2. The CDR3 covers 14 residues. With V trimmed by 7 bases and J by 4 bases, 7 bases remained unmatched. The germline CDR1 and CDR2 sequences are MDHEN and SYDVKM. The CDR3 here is CASMTGGPADTQYF. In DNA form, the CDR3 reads TGTGCCAGCATGACGGGAGGGCCCGCAGATACGCAGTATTTT.

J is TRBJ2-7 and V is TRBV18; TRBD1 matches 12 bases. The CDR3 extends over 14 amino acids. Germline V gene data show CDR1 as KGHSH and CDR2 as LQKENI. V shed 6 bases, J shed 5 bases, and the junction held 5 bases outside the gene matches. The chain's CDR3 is CASSRDRGQDEQYF. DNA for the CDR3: TGTGCCAGCTCCCGGGACAGGGGGCAGGACGAGCAGTACTTC.

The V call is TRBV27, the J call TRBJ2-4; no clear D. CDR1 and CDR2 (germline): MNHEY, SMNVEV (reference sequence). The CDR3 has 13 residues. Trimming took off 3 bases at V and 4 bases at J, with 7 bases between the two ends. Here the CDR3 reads CASSFGPKNIQYF. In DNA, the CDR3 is TGTGCCAGCAGTTTTGGGCCGAAAAACATTCAGTACTTC.

CDR3 bases: TGTGCCAGCTCACCTCGGACAGGGGAAGGGCAGTTCTTC. It yields the protein CASSPRTGEGQFF. This chain uses TRBV18 with TRBJ2-1; 9 bases agree with TRBD1. This CDR3 comprises 13 residues. In germline, CDR1 is KGHSH, CDR2 LQKENI. V shed 3 bases and J 12 bases; nucleotides not matched to a gene: 6.

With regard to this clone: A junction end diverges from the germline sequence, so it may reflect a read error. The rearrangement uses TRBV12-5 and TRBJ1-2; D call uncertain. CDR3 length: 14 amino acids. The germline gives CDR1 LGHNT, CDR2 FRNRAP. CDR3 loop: CASGLTHPHYGYAF. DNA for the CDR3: TGTGCTAGTGGTTTGACTCACCCGCACTATGGCTACGCCTTC. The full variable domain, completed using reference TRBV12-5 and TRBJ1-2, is DARVTQTPRHKVTEMGQEVTMRCQPILGHNTVFWYRQTMMQGLELLAYFRNRAPLDDSGMPKDRFSAEMPDATLATLKIQPSEPRDSAVYFCASGLTHPHYGYAFGSGTRLTVV.

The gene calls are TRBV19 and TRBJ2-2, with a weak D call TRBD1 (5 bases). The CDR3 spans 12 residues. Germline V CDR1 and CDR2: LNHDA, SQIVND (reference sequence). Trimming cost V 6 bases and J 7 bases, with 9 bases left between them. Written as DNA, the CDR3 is TGTGCCAGTAGGGGGCGCTACGGGGAGCTGTTTTTT. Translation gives CASRGRYGELFF.

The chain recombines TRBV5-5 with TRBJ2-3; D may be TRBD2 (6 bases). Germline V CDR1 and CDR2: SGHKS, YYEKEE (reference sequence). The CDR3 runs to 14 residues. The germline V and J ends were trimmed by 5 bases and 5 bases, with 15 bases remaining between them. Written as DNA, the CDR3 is TGTGCCAGCAGGCCATCTCCGGGACTAGATACGCAGTATTTT. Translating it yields CASRPSPGLDTQYF. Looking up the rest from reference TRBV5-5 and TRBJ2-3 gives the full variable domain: DAGVTQSPTHLIKTRGQQVTLRCSPISGHKSVSWYQQVLGQGPQFIFQYYEKEERGRGNFPDRFSARQFPNYSSELNVNALLLGDSALYLCASRPSPGLDTQYFGPGTRLTVL.

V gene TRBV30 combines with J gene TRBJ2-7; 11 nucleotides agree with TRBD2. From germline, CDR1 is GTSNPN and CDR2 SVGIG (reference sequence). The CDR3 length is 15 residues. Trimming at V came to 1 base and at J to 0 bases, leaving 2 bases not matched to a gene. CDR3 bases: TGTGCCTGGAGTGCGGGACTAGCGGCCTCCTACGAGCAGTACTTC. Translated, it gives CAWSAGLAASYEQYF.

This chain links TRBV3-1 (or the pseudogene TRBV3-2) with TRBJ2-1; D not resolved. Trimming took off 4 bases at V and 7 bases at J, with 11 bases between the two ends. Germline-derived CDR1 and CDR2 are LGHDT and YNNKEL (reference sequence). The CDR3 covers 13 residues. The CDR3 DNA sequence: TGTGCCAGCAGCCTCCTCCGAGGAAATGAGCAGTTCTTC. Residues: CASSLLRGNEQFF.

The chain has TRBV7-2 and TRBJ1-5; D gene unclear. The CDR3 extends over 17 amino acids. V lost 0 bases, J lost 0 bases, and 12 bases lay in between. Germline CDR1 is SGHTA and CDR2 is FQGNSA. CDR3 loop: CASSLAAGGHSNQPQHF. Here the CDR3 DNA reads TGTGCCAGCAGCTTAGCGGCAGGTGGGCATAGCAATCAGCCCCAGCATTTT. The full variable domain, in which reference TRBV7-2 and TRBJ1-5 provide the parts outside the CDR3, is GAGVSQSPSNKVTEKGKDVELRCDPISGHTALYWYRQSLGQGLEFLIYFQGNSAPDKSGLPSDRFSAERTGGSVSTLTIQRTQQEDSAVYLCASSLAAGGHSNQPQHFGDGTRLSIL.

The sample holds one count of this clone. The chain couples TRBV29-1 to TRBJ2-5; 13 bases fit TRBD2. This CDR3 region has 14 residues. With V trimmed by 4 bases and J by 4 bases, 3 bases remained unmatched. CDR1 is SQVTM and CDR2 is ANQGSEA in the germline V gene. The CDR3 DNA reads TGCAGCGTTGGGACTAGCGGGAGTGGAGAGACCCAGTACTTC. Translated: CSVGTSGSGETQYF.

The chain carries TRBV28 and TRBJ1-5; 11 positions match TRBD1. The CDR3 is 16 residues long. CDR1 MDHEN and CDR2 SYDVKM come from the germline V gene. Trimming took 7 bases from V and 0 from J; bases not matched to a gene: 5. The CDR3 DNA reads TGTGCCAGCAAGGGACAGGGGGGGTATAGCAATCAGCCCCAGCATTTT. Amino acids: CASKGQGGYSNQPQHF.

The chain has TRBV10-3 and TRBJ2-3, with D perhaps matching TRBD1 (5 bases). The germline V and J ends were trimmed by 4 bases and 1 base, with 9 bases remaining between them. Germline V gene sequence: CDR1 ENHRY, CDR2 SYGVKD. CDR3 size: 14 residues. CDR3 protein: CAISVGAGTDTQYF. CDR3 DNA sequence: TGTGCCATCAGTGTTGGGGCTGGCACAGATACGCAGTATTTT.

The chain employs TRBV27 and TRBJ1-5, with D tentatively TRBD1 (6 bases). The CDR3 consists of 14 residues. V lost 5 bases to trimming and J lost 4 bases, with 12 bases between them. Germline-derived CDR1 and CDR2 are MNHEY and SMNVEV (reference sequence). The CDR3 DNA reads TGTGCCAGCAGTCCAAGGACAGAGAATCAGCCCCAGCATTTT. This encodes CASSPRTENQPQHF.

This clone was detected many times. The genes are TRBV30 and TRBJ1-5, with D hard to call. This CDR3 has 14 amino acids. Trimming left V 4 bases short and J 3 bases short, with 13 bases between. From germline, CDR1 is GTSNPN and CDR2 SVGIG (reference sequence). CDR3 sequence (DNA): TGTGCCTGGACCACGGGAGTTCTCAATCAGCCCCAGCATTTT. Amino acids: CAWTTGVLNQPQHF.

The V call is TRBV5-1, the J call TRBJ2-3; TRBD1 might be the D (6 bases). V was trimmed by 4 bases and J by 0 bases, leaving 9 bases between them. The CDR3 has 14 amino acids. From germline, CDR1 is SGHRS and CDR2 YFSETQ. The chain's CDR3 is CASSQGWSTDTQYF. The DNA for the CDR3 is TGCGCCAGCAGCCAGGGGTGGAGCACAGATACGCAGTATTTT.

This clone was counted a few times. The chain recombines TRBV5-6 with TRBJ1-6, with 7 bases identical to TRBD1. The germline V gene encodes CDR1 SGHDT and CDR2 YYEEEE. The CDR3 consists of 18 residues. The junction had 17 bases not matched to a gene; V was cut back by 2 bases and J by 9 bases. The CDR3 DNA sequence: TGTGCCAGCAGCTTAATAGGCCACGTCCGACAGGGAGGTTCACCCCTCCACTTT. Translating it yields CASSLIGHVRQGGSPLHF.

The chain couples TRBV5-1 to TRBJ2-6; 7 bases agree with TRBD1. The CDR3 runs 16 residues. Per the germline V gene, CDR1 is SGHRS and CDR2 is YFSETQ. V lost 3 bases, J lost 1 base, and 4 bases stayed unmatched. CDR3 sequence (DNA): TGCGCCAGCAGCTCCGACAGGGCGTCTGGGGCCAACGTCCTGACTTTC. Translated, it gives CASSSDRASGANVLTF.